Described below is a single T cell receptor (beta chain) sequence and its context. This sample is drawn from a study of blood T cell repertoires in COVID-19. Study-level background: Some COVID-19 samples were acute and others convalescent; all came from the United States, Italy and Spain. PBMCs, B-cell-depleted T cells, or T cells were the source of the cDNA or gDNA that made up the material.

As originally analysed: How many nucleated cells were present was estimated from reference gene primer amplification. Method: immunoSEQ multiplex PCR; TCRdb's copy keeps in-frame clones and lacks some. V and J calls and clone size are as listed in that table; D and trimming were resolved from the DNA. The sample yields roughly 73,000 clones, 80% to 90% seen once. V shed 4 bases and J 1 base; nucleotides not matched to a gene: 8. Per the germline V gene, CDR1 is SGHVS and CDR2 is FQNEAQ. The CDR3 consists of 17 residues. The sequenced sample was peripheral blood. The chain combines TRBV7-8 with TRBJ2-2; TRBD2 matches 8 bases. This TCR came from a woman of 80 years or more with active or convalescent COVID-19. CDR3: CASSSLGGGRNTGELFF. The CDR3, as DNA: TGTGCCAGCAGCTCCCTAGGCGGGGGGAGGAACACCGGGGAGCTGTTTTTT. Based on the CDR3 plus reference TRBV7-8 and TRBJ2-2, the full variable domain is GAGVSQSPRYKVAKRGQDVALRCDPISGHVSLFWYQQALGQGPEFLTYFQNEAQLDKSGLPSDRFFAERPEGSVSTLKIQRTQQEDSAVYLCASSSLGGGRNTGELFFGEGSRLTVL.